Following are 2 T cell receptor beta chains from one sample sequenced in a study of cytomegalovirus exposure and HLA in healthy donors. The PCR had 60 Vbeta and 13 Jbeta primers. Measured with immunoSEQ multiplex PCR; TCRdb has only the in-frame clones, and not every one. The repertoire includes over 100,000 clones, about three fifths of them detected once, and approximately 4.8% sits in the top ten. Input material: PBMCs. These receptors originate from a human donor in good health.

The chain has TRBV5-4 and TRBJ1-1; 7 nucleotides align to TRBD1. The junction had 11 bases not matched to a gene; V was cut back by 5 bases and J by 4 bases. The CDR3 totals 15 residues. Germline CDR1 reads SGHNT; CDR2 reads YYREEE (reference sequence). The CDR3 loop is CASSQPTGPGTEAFF. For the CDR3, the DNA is TGTGCCAGCAGTCAACCGACAGGGCCGGGCACTGAAGCTTTCTTT.

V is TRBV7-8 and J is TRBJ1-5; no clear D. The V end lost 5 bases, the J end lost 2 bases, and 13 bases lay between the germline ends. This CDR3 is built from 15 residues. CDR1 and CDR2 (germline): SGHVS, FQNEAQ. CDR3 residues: CASSPTGIGNQPQHF. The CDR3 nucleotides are TGTGCCAGCAGCCCAACCGGGATTGGCAATCAGCCCCAGCATTTT.